The rows below give T cell receptor beta chains drawn from one sample of a study of T cell responses to AZD1222 COVID-19 vaccine. The method was immunoSEQ multiplex PCR; TCRdb's version includes in-frame clones alone and lacks a portion of them. The sample includes about 120,000 clones, about 91% of them seen just once. Sequences were derived from peripheral blood, sampled on day 0 of AZD1222 vaccination. The source of these receptors is an adult in good health. The CDR3 runs from the conserved cysteine through the conserved F or W. The D gene is left open where the match is weak. Size is omitted from some rows. Given values are once, few, many or a class for expanded clones.

d_call clone_size j_call v_call cdr3_aa cdr3_nt
- - TRBJ1-2 TRBV12-3/TRBV12-4 CASSRTGYGYTF TGTGCCAGCAGCCGCACAGGGTATGGCTACACCTTC
- - TRBJ1-1 TRBV4-1 CASSQVSPYPEAFF TGCGCCAGCAGCCAAGTAAGTCCGTACCCTGAAGCTTTCTTT
- - TRBJ1-5 TRBV11-2 CASSYPGMGGSNQPQHF TGTGCCAGCAGTTATCCAGGGATGGGGGGTAGCAATCAGCCCCAGCATTTT
TRBD1 once TRBJ2-1 TRBV4-3 CASSQAGTALSNEQFF TGCGCCAGCAGCCAAGCGGGGACAGCCTTAAGTAATGAGCAGTTCTTC
TRBD1 - TRBJ1-2 TRBV7-6 CASSPLAPGTEYGYTF TGTGCCAGCAGTCCCCTCGCACCGGGGACAGAATATGGCTACACCTTC
- - TRBJ1-2 TRBV5-1 CASSMGRNYGYTF TGCGCCAGCAGCATGGGACGGAACTATGGCTACACCTTC
TRBD1 - TRBJ1-4 TRBV5-1 CASSLAGQNEKLFF TGCGCCAGCAGCTTGGCGGGACAGAATGAAAAACTGTTTTTT
- - TRBJ1-1 TRBV29-1 CSGRANTEAFF TGCAGCGGGAGAGCGAACACTGAAGCTTTCTTT
TRBD2 - TRBJ2-5 TRBV18 CASSPGGLAGGITQETQYF TGTGCCAGCTCACCGGGCGGACTAGCGGGGGGTATCACCCAAGAGACCCAGTACTTC
TRBD1 - TRBJ2-1 TRBV4-1 CASSQPSGQGSRNEQFF TGCGCCAGCAGCCAACCATCTGGACAGGGGTCGAGGAATGAGCAGTTCTTC
TRBD1 - TRBJ2-7 TRBV19 CASTDRAGEQYF TGTGCCAGTACCGACAGGGCAGGGGAGCAGTACTTC
- - TRBJ2-5 TRBV4-1 CASSQESLVETQYF TGCGCCAGCAGCCAAGAGAGTCTAGTAGAGACCCAGTACTTC
TRBD2 - TRBJ2-7 TRBV7-9 CASSFGRGDLYEQYF TGTGCCAGCAGCTTTGGGCGGGGGGATCTCTACGAGCAGTACTTC
TRBD1 - TRBJ1-5 TRBV5-6 CASSFTGAPHQPQHF TGTGCCAGCAGCTTTACAGGGGCGCCCCATCAGCCCCAGCATTTT